The next 10 T cell receptor beta chains were all read from a single sample in a study of blood T cells in healthy people across ages. A second PCR, run for roughly 7 to 12 cycles, used a sample-barcoded 5' primer plus a J-beta primer mix. TCRdb re-called the 5' RACE reads through MiXCR, storing one row per CDR3 protein. The sample includes 550,000 to 750,000 distinct CDR3 sequences, roughly 20% of them seen just once. Sequencing was performed on blood. These receptors were taken from a man between 70 and 80 years old in good health.

This clonotype has a handful of counts. The chain combines TRBV28 with TRBJ2-6; D ambiguous. Looked up from germline, CDR1 is MDHEN and CDR2 is SYDVKM. V was cut by 5 bases and J by 1 base, with 15 bases left in between. CDR3 length: 17 amino acids. The CDR3 loop reads CASSAHLLRSGANVLTF. CDR3 nucleotides: TGTGCCAGCAGTGCTCACCTACTCCGGTCTGGGGCCAACGTCCTGACTTTC.

This clonotype was seen at least ten times. The genes are TRBV7-6 and TRBJ2-7; a weak D match, TRBD2 (5 bases). The germline V and J ends were trimmed by 5 bases and 5 bases, with 16 bases remaining between them. The CDR3 is made up of 14 amino acids. The germline V gene encodes CDR1 SGHVS and CDR2 FNYEAQ. CDR3 residues: CASSPEVSGNEQYF. The CDR3 DNA is TGTGCCAGCAGCCCTGAGGTGAGCGGAAACGAGCAGTACTTC.

This clonotype has a handful of counts. The chain couples TRBV10-3 to TRBJ2-1; D ambiguous. Germline V gives CDR1 ENHRY, CDR2 SYGVKD. This CDR3 comprises 11 residues. The V gene lost 4 bases and the J gene lost 5 bases, with 3 bases spanning the gap. CDR3 sequence: CAISGDNEQFF. The CDR3 nucleotides are TGTGCCATCAGTGGGGACAATGAGCAGTTCTTC.

CDR3 coding DNA: TGTGCCAGCAGTGAAGGACTTTCCTACAATGAGCAGTTCTTC. Translated: CASSEGLSYNEQFF. V usage is TRBV2 and J usage is TRBJ2-1; D is ambiguous. The V gene's germline CDR1 is SNHLY and CDR2 FYNNEI. The CDR3 is made up of 14 amino acids. Trimming removed 1 base from V and 1 base from J, with 5 bases in between.

The gene calls are TRBV12-3 or TRBV12-4 and TRBJ1-1, with 12 bases matching TRBD1. J lost 6 bases, V lost 8 bases, and 10 bases had no gene match. The CDR3 extends over 15 amino acids. The CDR3 spells CASHLPGQGAPEAFF. CDR3 in DNA: TGTGCCAGCCACCTCCCGGGACAGGGGGCCCCTGAAGCTTTCTTT.

This clonotype has a handful of counts. The gene calls are TRBV27 and TRBJ1-5; D is unclear. This CDR3 contains 13 residues. The V gene's germline CDR1 is MNHEY and CDR2 SMNVEV (reference sequence). V lost 6 bases, J lost 3 bases, and 9 bases lay in between. CDR3 residues: CASRLGYNQPQHF. In DNA, the CDR3 is TGTGCCAGCAGACTAGGTTACAATCAGCCCCAGCATTTT.

Turning to this clonotype: The junction departs from germline at one end; a sequencing error may be responsible. The chain has TRBV4-1 and TRBJ2-5, with D maybe TRBD1 (6 bases). This CDR3 contains 14 residues. From germline, CDR1 is MGHRA and CDR2 YSYEKL. The CDR3 protein is CATSLRQVQETQYF. CDR3 in DNA: TGCGCCACCAGCCTAAGACAGGTCCAAGAGACCCAGTACTTC.

With respect to this clonotype: One end of the junction is discordant with germline, which a read error may explain. This chain joins TRBV7-2 and TRBJ2-7, with D hard to call. The CDR3 runs 15 residues. CDR1 and CDR2 from the germline V gene are SGHTA and FQGNSA. Written as DNA, the CDR3 is TGTGCCAGCGGCTTAGTGGGCGACGGTTCCTACGAGCAGTACTTC. The encoded protein is CASGLVGDGSYEQYF.

This clonotype was detected a few times. The chain links TRBV28 to TRBJ2-7; 7 nucleotides line up with TRBD1. Unmatched junction bases numbered 4, after V lost 4 bases and J lost 1 base. The V gene's germline CDR1 is MDHEN and CDR2 SYDVKM. The CDR3 covers 14 residues. The CDR3 sequence: CASSWAGGSYEQYF. CDR3 coding DNA: TGTGCCAGCAGTTGGGCAGGGGGTTCCTACGAGCAGTACTTC.

This clonotype has only a few counts. A much larger clone is a single base away; this may be a read error. The gene calls are TRBV12-5 and TRBJ2-1; 7 nucleotides line up with TRBD2. The germline CDR1 and CDR2 sequences are LGHNT and FRNRAP. After removal of 6 bases from V and 3 bases from J, the junction contained 8 bases not matched to a gene. The CDR3 consists of 15 residues. CDR3 in amino acids: CASGSAPGGYNEQFF. CDR3 nucleotides: TGTGCTAGTGGATCCGCGCCGGGAGGCTACAATGAGCAGTTCTTC.